The 23 T cell receptor beta chains listed next were all sequenced from one sample in a study of beta chain features in type 1 diabetes. Study-wide points: Among all four CD4+ subsets, Type 1 diabetes patients had TCRB CDR3s that were moderately but significantly shorter.

Expressed TCRB transcripts got sequenced, as all isolated RNA was reverse transcribed. Only in-frame clones appear in the TCRdb table, and some are missing; sequencing was by immunoSEQ multiplex PCR. The table has around 310,000 clones, about 13% seen once. These receptors lack a known antigen. The sequenced sample was naive CD4+ T cells from blood. These receptors came from a woman aged 18-29 years with type 1 diabetes.

This clone was detected only a few times. V and J are TRBV19 and TRBJ2-5, with D perhaps TRBD2 (6 bases). V was shortened by 4 bases and J by 5 bases, with 8 bases between the two germline ends. The CDR3 loop spans 12 amino acids. Germline lookup yields CDR1 LNHDA and CDR2 SQIVND (reference sequence). CDR3: CASSTSEETQYF. The CDR3 DNA reads as TGTGCCAGTAGTACTAGCGAGGAGACCCAGTACTTC.

This chain connects TRBV14 to TRBJ1-5; 9 bases line up with TRBD1. The germline V gene has CDR1 SGHDN and CDR2 FVKESK. This CDR3 has 15 residues. V lost 3 bases, J lost 5 bases, and 5 bases stayed unmatched. The CDR3 sequence is CASSHGQGTDQPQHF. CDR3 nucleotides: TGTGCCAGCAGCCACGGACAGGGGACGGATCAGCCCCAGCATTTT.

The chain couples TRBV6-5 to TRBJ2-3; 7 bases fit TRBD2. The CDR3 has 16 amino acids. Trimming at V came to 0 bases and at J to 6 bases, leaving 9 bases not matched to a gene. Germline V CDR1 and CDR2: MNHEY, SVGAGI. The CDR3 nucleotides read TGTGCCAGCAGTTACTCCTCGGCGGGAGCTGGCGATACGCAGTATTTT. Amino acid sequence: CASSYSSAGAGDTQYF.

The chain carries TRBV7-2 and TRBJ1-2; 9 bases map to TRBD1. Germline V gene lookup returns CDR1 SGHTA and CDR2 FQGNSA. The CDR3 sequence is 16 residues long. V dropped 4 bases and J dropped 5; count of bases not matched to a gene: 11. CDR3 in DNA: TGTGCCAGCAGCTCTGGGCTCCGGGACAGGGAATATGGCTACACCTTC. Translating it yields CASSSGLRDREYGYTF.

In this sample, this clone turned up once. The rearrangement joins TRBV4-1 to TRBJ1-1, with TRBD1 as a possible D gene (5 bases). Germline V gene lookup returns CDR1 MGHRA and CDR2 YSYEKL. This CDR3 comprises 15 residues. V was cut by 3 bases and J by 0 bases, with 11 bases left in between. CDR3 DNA: TGCGCCAGCAGCCATTCGACAGCTTTGAACACTGAAGCTTTCTTT. It yields the protein CASSHSTALNTEAFF.

This clone has just a few counts. The J gene is TRBJ2-6, the V gene TRBV6-1; D perhaps matches TRBD1 (5 bases). The germline V and J ends were trimmed by 2 bases and 0 bases, with 14 bases remaining between them. This CDR3 spans 18 amino acids. Per the germline V gene, CDR1 is MNHNS and CDR2 is SASEGT. The CDR3 nucleotides are TGTGCCAGCAGTGAAACCGCAGGGCTTAGCTCTGGGGCCAACGTCCTGACTTTC. Protein: CASSETAGLSSGANVLTF.

This clone appeared a few times. The chain carries TRBV28 and TRBJ2-7; 7 bases fit TRBD2. Per the germline V gene, CDR1 is MDHEN and CDR2 is SYDVKM. Trimming took 6 bases from V and 2 from J; bases not matched to a gene: 10. This CDR3 region has 15 residues. Here the CDR3 reads CASSTAAGAAYEQYV. Written as DNA, the CDR3 is TGTGCCAGCAGCACCGCGGCGGGAGCGGCCTACGAGCAGTACGTC.

The chain carries TRBV27 and TRBJ2-7; 8 positions match TRBD1. V lost 10 bases and J lost 6; bases outside the gene matches: 17. From germline, CDR1 is MNHEY and CDR2 SMNVEV (reference sequence). This CDR3 has 15 residues. The CDR3 DNA is TGTGCCACCAAGGCCGAGGACAGGGTTTACGGCGAGCAGTACTTC. Translation gives CATKAEDRVYGEQYF.

The chain couples TRBV11-2 to TRBJ2-3, with 7 bases identical to TRBD2. CDR3 size: 15 residues. V dropped 5 bases and J dropped 2; count of bases not matched to a gene: 7. Germline CDR1 reads SGHAT; CDR2 reads FQNNGV. The chain's CDR3 is CASSHSGTLTDTQYF. The CDR3, as DNA: TGTGCCAGCAGCCACAGCGGGACCCTCACAGATACGCAGTATTTT.

This rearrangement joins TRBV10-2 to TRBJ1-1; a possible D gene is TRBD1 (6 bases). This CDR3 is built from 15 residues. CDR1 is WSHSY and CDR2 is SAAADI in the germline V gene. V lost 6 bases to trimming and J lost 0 bases, with 14 bases between them. CDR3 in amino acids: CASRTGATMNTEAFF. The CDR3 DNA reads TGCGCCAGCAGGACAGGAGCTACCATGAACACTGAAGCTTTCTTT.

This clone was counted a few times. J is TRBJ2-1 and V is TRBV5-1; 8 bases are shared with TRBD2. Trimming at V came to 3 bases and at J to 5 bases, leaving 4 bases not matched to a gene. The CDR3 runs to 14 residues. Germline V gene data show CDR1 as SGHRS and CDR2 as YFSETQ. The CDR3 region has the DNA TGCGCCAGCAGCTCGACTAGCGCCCACAATGAGCAGTTCTTC. This sequence encodes CASSSTSAHNEQFF.

This clone was recorded a few times. The chain combines TRBV30 with TRBJ1-2; D perhaps matches TRBD1 (5 bases). The V gene lost 2 bases and the J gene lost 2 bases, with 9 bases spanning the gap. Germline V lookup: CDR1 GTSNPN, CDR2 SVGIG (reference sequence). The CDR3 length is 13 residues. The CDR3 protein is CAWSRGTNYGYTF. The CDR3 nucleotides read TGTGCCTGGAGTAGGGGAACCAACTATGGCTACACCTTC.

The table lists this clone with a few counts. The chain has TRBV9 and TRBJ2-1, with TRBD2 matching 14 bases. V shed 2 bases, J shed 2 bases, and the junction held 6 bases outside the gene matches. CDR1 SGDLS and CDR2 YYNGEE come from the germline V gene. The length of the CDR3 is 18 residues. CDR3 nucleotide sequence: TGTGCCAGCAGCGTTTTTTGGACTAGCGGGGGGACCTACAATGAGCAGTTCTTC. This gives the protein CASSVFWTSGGTYNEQFF.

This clone was seen a handful of times. V is TRBV29-1 and J is TRBJ2-1; TRBD2 agrees at 11 bases. Germline CDR1 SQVTM, CDR2 ANQGSEA. The V segment lost 7 bases and the J segment 1 base; nucleotides outside the gene matches: 6. The CDR3 spans 15 residues. CDR3 sequence reads: CSELGLAESYNEQFF. CDR3 bases: TGCAGCGAGCTGGGACTAGCGGAATCCTACAATGAGCAGTTCTTC.

Only a few counts were recorded for this clone. V is TRBV18 and J is TRBJ2-4, with D possibly being TRBD1 (6 bases). Trimming took off 4 bases at V and 5 bases at J, with 15 bases between the two ends. CDR3 length equals 15 residues. Germline CDR1 KGHSH, CDR2 LQKENI. CDR3 residues: CASSRPLAGENIQYF. CDR3 coding DNA: TGTGCCAGCTCACGACCGCTAGCAGGGGAAAACATTCAGTACTTC.

In this sample, this clone turned up a few times. The rearrangement joins TRBV5-1 to TRBJ2-3; TRBD2 matches at 7 bases. CDR1 is SGHRS, CDR2 YFSETQ, per germline. The V gene end was trimmed by 2 bases and the J gene end by 0 bases; junction bases not matched to a gene: 3. CDR3 length equals 15 residues. CDR3 region: CASSFSGASTDTQYF. The CDR3 DNA sequence: TGCGCCAGCAGCTTCAGCGGGGCTAGCACAGATACGCAGTATTTT.

V gene TRBV5-1 combines with J gene TRBJ1-1; D unclear. The germline V and J ends were trimmed by 1 base and 4 bases, with 14 bases remaining between them. This CDR3 contains 15 residues. CDR1 is SGHRS and CDR2 is YFSETQ in the germline V gene. CDR3 in amino acids: CASSLLSREGTEAFF. The CDR3 DNA reads TGCGCCAGCAGCTTGTTGTCCCGCGAGGGCACTGAAGCTTTCTTT.

V and J are TRBV6-5 and TRBJ1-1; D is possibly TRBD1 (5 bases). V lost 0 bases and J lost 3, with 11 bases in between. CDR1 is MNHEY, CDR2 SVGAGI, per germline. The CDR3 spans 15 residues. The CDR3 region has the DNA TGTGCCAGCAGTTACTCGGACACCTCCGACACTGAAGCTTTCTTT. This codes for CASSYSDTSDTEAFF.

This clone was observed a handful of times. The V gene is TRBV2, the J gene TRBJ1-2; D not resolved. Deletions cut 7 bases from V and 5 bases from J, with 11 bases between. Germline values: CDR1 SNHLY, CDR2 FYNNEI. The CDR3 spans 12 residues. CDR3 protein: CASTDSGYGYTF. The CDR3 nucleotides read TGTGCCAGCACTGACTCGGGGTATGGCTACACCTTC.

This chain connects TRBV19 to TRBJ1-3, with 7 bases that match TRBD1. V dropped 7 bases and J dropped 0; count of bases not matched to a gene: 12. Germline V CDR1 and CDR2: LNHDA, SQIVND (reference sequence). The CDR3 has 17 amino acids. Here the CDR3 DNA reads TGTGCCAGTACCCCTATTCGGACAGGCATCTCTGGAAACACCATATATTTT. It translates to CASTPIRTGISGNTIYF.

This clone was seen only a few times. The chain links TRBV9 to TRBJ2-5; possibly TRBD2 for D (6 bases). The CDR3 is made up of 15 amino acids. V gave up 0 bases and J gave up 5 bases, with 14 bases separating them. CDR1 and CDR2 (germline): SGDLS, YYNGEE. CDR3 protein: CASSVDGTPRETQYF. The CDR3 DNA reads TGTGCCAGCAGCGTAGATGGGACTCCACGGGAGACCCAGTACTTC.

This clone has a handful of counts. The J gene is TRBJ1-2, the V gene TRBV14; D ambiguous. The CDR3 is made up of 14 amino acids. With 2 bases removed from V and 0 bases from J, the gap between germline ends came to 7 bases. Per the germline V gene, CDR1 is SGHDN and CDR2 is FVKESK. CDR3 amino acids: CASSQRVSNYGYTF. The CDR3 DNA reads as TGTGCCAGCAGCCAACGGGTTTCTAACTATGGCTACACCTTC.

This sequence joins TRBV5-4 and TRBJ2-7, with 7 bases matching TRBD2. Germline V gene sequence: CDR1 SGHNT, CDR2 YYREEE (reference sequence). The CDR3 is made up of 15 amino acids. Trimming removed 0 bases from V and 7 bases from J; junction bases left unmatched: 10. The CDR3 DNA is TGTGCCAGCAGCTTGGTCGCGGGAGAGCGGGTTGAGCAGTACGTC. It translates to CASSLVAGERVEQYV.